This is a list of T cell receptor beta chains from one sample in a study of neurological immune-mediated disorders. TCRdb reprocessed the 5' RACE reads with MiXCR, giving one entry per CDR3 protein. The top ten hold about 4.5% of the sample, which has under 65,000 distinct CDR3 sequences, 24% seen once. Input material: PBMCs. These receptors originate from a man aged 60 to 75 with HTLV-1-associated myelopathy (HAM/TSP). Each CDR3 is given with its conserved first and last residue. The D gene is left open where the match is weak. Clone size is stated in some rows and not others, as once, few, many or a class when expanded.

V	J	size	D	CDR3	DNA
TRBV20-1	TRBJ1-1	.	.	CSAREVRTASNTEAFF	TGCAGTGCTAGAGAGGTCAGAACAGCCTCTAACACTGAAGCTTTCTTT
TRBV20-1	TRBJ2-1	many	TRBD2	CSARDPSSGNEQFF	TGCAGTGCTAGGGACCCGTCTAGCGGGAATGAGCAGTTCTTC
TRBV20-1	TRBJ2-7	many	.	CSATRDSYEQYF	TGCAGTGCTACGCGGGACAGCTACGAGCAGTACTTC
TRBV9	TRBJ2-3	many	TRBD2	CASSVVAGGGTDTQYF	TGTGCCAGCAGCGTAGTAGCGGGAGGGGGCACAGATACGCAGTATTTT
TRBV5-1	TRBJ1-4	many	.	CASSPLEPTNEKLFF	TGCGCCAGCAGCCCGCTGGAGCCAACTAATGAAAAACTGTTTTTT
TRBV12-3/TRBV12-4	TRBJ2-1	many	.	CASSSPWGAVEKGEQFF	TGTGCCAGCAGTTCTCCATGGGGTGCGGTCGAGAAGGGTGAGCAGTTCTTC
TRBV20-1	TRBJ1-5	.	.	CSARTTGNQPQHF	TGCAGTGCTAGAACCACAGGGAATCAGCCCCAGCATTTT
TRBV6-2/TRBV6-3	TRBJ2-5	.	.	CASSPEEETQYF	TGTGCCAGCAGCCCCGAGGAAGAGACCCAGTACTTC
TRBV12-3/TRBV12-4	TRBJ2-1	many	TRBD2	CASSQRELNYNEQFF	TGTGCCAGCAGCCAGCGGGAGCTGAACTACAATGAGCAGTTCTTC
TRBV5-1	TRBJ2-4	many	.	CASSLGGSKNIQYF	TGCGCCAGCAGCTTAGGGGGAAGCAAAAACATTCAGTACTTC
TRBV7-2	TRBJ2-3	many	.	CASSSRAHTDTQYF	TGTGCCAGCAGCTCTCGGGCGCACACAGATACGCAGTATTTT
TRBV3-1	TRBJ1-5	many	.	CASSPTGMYQPQHF	TGTGCCAGCAGCCCCACGGGGATGTATCAGCCCCAGCATTTT
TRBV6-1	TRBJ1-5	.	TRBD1	CASSPRAGGYNQPQHF	TGTGCCAGCAGTCCCCGGGCAGGGGGTTATAATCAGCCCCAGCATTTT
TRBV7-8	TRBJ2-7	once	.	CASSLERLEGGYEQYF	TGTGCCAGCAGCTTAGAGCGGCTAGAGGGAGGATACGAGCAGTACTTC
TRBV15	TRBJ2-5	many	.	CATSREGAFGYETQYF	TGTGCCACCAGCAGAGAAGGGGCTTTCGGTTACGAGACCCAGTACTTC
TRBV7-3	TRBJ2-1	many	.	CASSLGGRAEQFF	TGTGCCAGCAGCTTAGGTGGGCGAGCTGAGCAGTTCTTC
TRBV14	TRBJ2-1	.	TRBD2	CASSPLRGLAGVDEQFF	TGTGCCAGCAGCCCCCTGAGGGGCCTAGCGGGAGTAGATGAGCAGTTCTTC
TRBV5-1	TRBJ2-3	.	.	CASSSAGIGTDTQYF	TGCGCCAGCAGCTCCGCAGGGATAGGTACAGATACGCAGTATTTT
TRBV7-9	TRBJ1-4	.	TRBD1	CASSSRQGQNEKLFF	TGTGCCAGCAGCTCCCGACAGGGACAAAATGAAAAACTGTTTTTT
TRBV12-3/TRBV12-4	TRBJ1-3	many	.	CASGGAGNTIYF	TGTGCCAGCGGAGGGGCTGGAAACACCATATATTTT
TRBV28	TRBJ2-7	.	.	CASSRGKGFYYEQYF	TGTGCCAGCAGTAGGGGTAAGGGTTTCTACTACGAGCAGTACTTC
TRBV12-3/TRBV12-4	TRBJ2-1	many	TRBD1	CASSHRDRGENEQFF	TGTGCCAGCAGTCACCGGGACAGGGGAGAGAATGAGCAGTTCTTC
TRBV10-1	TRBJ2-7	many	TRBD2	CASSESPGGRNEQYF	TGCGCCAGCAGTGAGTCGCCGGGGGGGCGGAACGAGCAGTACTTC
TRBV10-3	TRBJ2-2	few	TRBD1	CAISEQGDTGELFF	TGTGCCATCAGTGAACAGGGGGACACCGGGGAGCTGTTTTTT
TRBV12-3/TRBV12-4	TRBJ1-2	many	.	CASSPGQTHGYTF	TGTGCCAGCAGTCCCGGACAGACTCATGGCTACACCTTC
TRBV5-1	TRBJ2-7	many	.	CASSLSGNAYEQYF	TGCGCCAGCAGCTTGTCAGGGAACGCCTACGAGCAGTACTTC
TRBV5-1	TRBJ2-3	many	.	CASSLYLSTDTQYF	TGCGCCAGCAGCTTATACCTTAGCACAGATACGCAGTATTTT
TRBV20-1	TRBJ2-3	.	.	CSAIPGLSTDTQYF	TGCAGTGCTATTCCAGGGCTTAGCACAGATACGCAGTATTTT
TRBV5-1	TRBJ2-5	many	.	CASSLVRETQYF	TGCGCCAGCAGCTTGGTACGGGAGACCCAGTACTTC
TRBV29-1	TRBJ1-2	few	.	CSVPPTGGYGYTF	TGCAGCGTTCCCCCTACTGGTGGCTATGGCTACACCTTC
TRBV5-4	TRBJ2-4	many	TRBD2	CATSYAGGPVAKNIQYF	TGTGCCACTTCGTACGCGGGAGGGCCTGTAGCCAAAAACATTCAGTACTTC
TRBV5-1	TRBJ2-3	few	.	CASSLAGSTDTQYF	TGCGCCAGCAGCTTGGCCGGTTCCACAGATACGCAGTATTTT
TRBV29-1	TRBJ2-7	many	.	CSVRLGPHEQYF	TGCAGCGTTCGTCTAGGGCCCCACGAGCAGTACTTC
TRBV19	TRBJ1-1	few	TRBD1	CASSLRGGLRVEAFF	TGTGCCAGTAGTCTCCGAGGGGGCCTCCGGGTAGAAGCTTTCTTT
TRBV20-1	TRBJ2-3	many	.	CSVKGESTDTQYF	TGCAGCGTCAAAGGGGAGAGCACAGATACGCAGTATTTT
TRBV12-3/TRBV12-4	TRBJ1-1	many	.	CASKQRSGTEAFF	TGTGCCAGCAAACAAAGGTCGGGCACTGAAGCTTTCTTT
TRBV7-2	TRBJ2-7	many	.	CASSSMGPYEQYF	TGTGCCAGCAGCTCGATGGGTCCCTACGAGCAGTACTTC
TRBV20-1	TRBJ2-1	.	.	CSAETQRVWEQFF	TGCAGTGCTGAAACCCAACGCGTTTGGGAGCAGTTCTTC
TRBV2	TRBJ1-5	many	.	CASSRQNQPQHF	TGTGCCAGCAGTCGACAGAATCAGCCCCAGCATTTT
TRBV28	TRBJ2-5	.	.	CASLKGPGTSIQETQYF	TGTGCCAGCCTAAAGGGGCCGGGGACATCGATTCAAGAGACCCAGTACTTC
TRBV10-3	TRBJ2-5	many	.	CAIGEVGETQYF	TGTGCCATCGGGGAAGTTGGGGAGACCCAGTACTTC
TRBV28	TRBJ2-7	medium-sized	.	CASSSRSTSYEQYF	TGTGCCAGCAGTTCTCGTAGCACCTCCTACGAGCAGTACTTC
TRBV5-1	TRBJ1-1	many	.	CASSPGSAVAEAFF	TGCGCCAGCAGCCCCGGGTCGGCGGTTGCAGAAGCTTTCTTT
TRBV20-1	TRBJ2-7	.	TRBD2	CSAQRLAGVHEQYF	TGCAGTGCTCAAAGACTAGCGGGAGTACACGAGCAGTACTTC
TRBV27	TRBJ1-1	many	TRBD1	CASSLAARGRRAFF	TGTGCCAGCAGTCTTGCGGCCAGGGGGCGGAGGGCTTTCTTT
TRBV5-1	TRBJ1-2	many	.	CASSLERVHYGYTF	TGCGCCAGCAGCTTGGAAAGGGTTCACTATGGCTACACCTTC
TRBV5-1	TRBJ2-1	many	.	CASSLVLGSNEQFF	TGCGCCAGCAGCTTGGTACTCGGTTCCAATGAGCAGTTCTTC
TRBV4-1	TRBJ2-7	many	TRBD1	CASSQEGQGAREQYF	TGCGCCAGCAGCCAAGAAGGACAGGGGGCGCGCGAGCAGTACTTC
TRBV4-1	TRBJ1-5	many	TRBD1	CASSHPDRRNQPQHF	TGCGCCAGCAGCCACCCGGACAGGAGGAATCAGCCCCAGCATTTT
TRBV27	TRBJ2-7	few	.	CASSDRWSYEQYF	TGTGCCAGCAGCGACAGGTGGTCCTACGAGCAGTACTTC
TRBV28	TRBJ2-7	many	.	CASSPRVTNTYEQYF	TGTGCCAGCAGTCCACGGGTAACAAATACATACGAGCAGTACTTC
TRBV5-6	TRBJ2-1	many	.	CASRVGPSSYNEQFF	TGTGCCAGCAGAGTCGGACCGAGCTCCTACAATGAGCAGTTCTTC
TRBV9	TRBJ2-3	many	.	CASSPGDGDTQYF	TGTGCCAGCAGCCCTGGGGATGGAGATACGCAGTATTTT
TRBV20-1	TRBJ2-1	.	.	CSATGGLAASSYNEQFF	TGCAGTGCTACCGGGGGCCTCGCCGCAAGCTCCTACAATGAGCAGTTCTTC